These 5 T cell receptor beta chains were all obtained from the same sample, sequenced in a study of vaccination and CD4 T cells after COVID-19. The antigens for these receptors are not known. Noted treatment: roughly 11-day PBMC culture with coronavirus spike peptide pools or control peptides (ViraFEST assay). Oncomine TCR Beta short-read sequencing was applied to DNA from cultured CD4+ T cells. MiXCR, applied by TCRdb to the PCR reads, yields one record per CDR3 protein. This repertoire shows about 17,000 distinct CDR3 sequences, less than 70% found once; its top ten account for 11%. The specimen sequenced was CD4+ T cells from blood, cultured in vitro. The origin of the receptors is a human donor who had recovered from COVID-19.

This sequence joins TRBV7-2 and TRBJ1-6, with 7 bases lining up with TRBD1. The CDR3 loop spans 14 amino acids. The V segment lost 1 base and the J segment 9 bases; nucleotides outside the gene matches: 3. In germline, CDR1 is SGHTA, CDR2 FQGNSA. The CDR3 coding sequence is TGTGCCAGCAGCTTAGTGACAGGGACTTCACCCCTCCACTTT. Protein: CASSLVTGTSPLHF. Using reference TRBV7-2 and TRBJ1-6 for the parts outside the CDR3, the full variable domain is GAGVSQSPSNKVTEKGKDVELRCDPISGHTALYWYRQSLGQGLEFLIYFQGNSAPDKSGLPSDRFSAERTGGSVSTLTIQRTQQEDSAVYLCASSLVTGTSPLHFGNGTRLTVT.

The chain joins TRBV15 to TRBJ2-1, with 7 nucleotides matching TRBD1. Unmatched junction bases numbered 8, after V lost 1 base and J lost 8 bases. This CDR3 has 15 amino acids. Germline lookup yields CDR1 LNHNV and CDR2 YYDKDF (reference sequence). The CDR3 nucleotides read TGTGCCACCAGCAGAGGAGGGGGCCTATTGGATGAGCAGTTCTTC. This translates into CATSRGGGLLDEQFF.

The chain uses TRBV24-1 and TRBJ2-2, with 8 nucleotides matching TRBD2. Germline assignment: CDR1 KGHDR and CDR2 SFDVKD. The CDR3 has 17 amino acids. J lost 4 bases, V lost 3 bases, and 9 bases had no gene match. The CDR3 bases are TGTGCCACCAGTGATAACCCCCGGGGGGGGGGCACCGGGGAGCTGTTTTTT. Its protein is CATSDNPRGGGTGELFF.

This clonotype was seen a few times. The junction and the germline gene differ at one end; a read error may be behind it. The rearrangement joins TRBV7-7 to TRBJ1-5, with unresolved D. The length of the CDR3 is 13 residues. Germline V gene sequence: CDR1 SSHAT, CDR2 FNYEAQ (reference sequence). As DNA, the CDR3 is TGTGCTAGCAGCTTAGCTCCCAATCAGCCCCAGCATTTT. As protein: CASSLAPNQPQHF. The full variable domain, rest sourced from reference TRBV7-7 and TRBJ1-5, is GAGVSQSPRYKVTKRGQDVTLRCDPISSHATLYWYQQALGQGPEFLTYFNYEAQPDKSGLPSDRFSAERPEGSISTLTIQRTEQRDSAMYRCASSLAPNQPQHFGDGTRLSIL.

J is TRBJ2-7 and V is TRBV6-2 or TRBV6-3; the D gene is possibly TRBD2 (6 bases). Germline loops: CDR1 MNHEY, CDR2 SVGEGT. V was trimmed by 0 bases and J by 1 base, leaving 13 bases between them. The CDR3 consists of 16 residues. The CDR3 loop reads CASSYSIVGTSYEQYF. In DNA, the CDR3 is TGTGCCAGCAGTTACTCGATTGTAGGGACTTCCTACGAGCAGTACTTC.